This entry lists 21 T cell receptor beta chains sequenced from one sample in a study of technical replicates of blood from a handful of donors. Measured with immunoSEQ multiplex PCR; TCRdb has only the in-frame clones, and not every one. The sample includes 35,000 to 50,000 clones, around 97% of them seen just once. The source material was T cells isolated from PBMCs. The receptors here all came from a human donor in good health.

This clone has a single count. V gene TRBV10-3 combines with J gene TRBJ1-1; possible D gene TRBD1, 6 bases. Trimming cost V 10 bases and J 0 bases, with 18 bases left between them. CDR3 length equals 15 residues. Per germline, CDR1 ENHRY and CDR2 SYGVKD. CDR3: CATVEPGAMNTEAFF. The CDR3 DNA reads as TGTGCCACAGTAGAACCAGGGGCGATGAACACTGAAGCTTTCTTT.

V usage is TRBV28 and J usage is TRBJ2-7; no reliable D call. Trimming pared 5 bases from V and 3 bases from J, leaving 5 bases between. CDR1 and CDR2 (germline): MDHEN, SYDVKM. The CDR3 is 11 amino acids. The chain's CDR3 is CASSRNYEQYF. The CDR3, as DNA: TGTGCCAGCAGTCGTAACTACGAGCAGTACTTC.

The V call is TRBV13, the J call TRBJ2-1; D may be TRBD2 (6 bases). This CDR3 comprises 11 residues. V lost 4 bases and J lost 11, with 9 bases in between. CDR1 PRHDT and CDR2 FYEKMQ come from the germline V gene (reference sequence). This CDR3 reads CASSYREKQFF. CDR3 DNA sequence: TGTGCCAGCAGCTACCGGGAGAAGCAGTTCTTC.

The rearrangement uses TRBV4-3 and TRBJ2-1; D not certain. The CDR3 extends over 15 amino acids. Trimming shortened V by 3 bases and J by 6 bases, and 15 bases separated the two germline ends. Per germline, CDR1 LGHNA and CDR2 YSLEER. CDR3 protein: CASSQGPVLGNEQFF. The CDR3, as DNA: TGCGCCAGCAGCCAGGGCCCTGTTTTAGGCAATGAGCAGTTCTTC.

The chain links TRBV2 to TRBJ1-5; 9 bases map to TRBD1. In germline, CDR1 is SNHLY, CDR2 FYNNEI. This CDR3 has 14 amino acids. The V gene end was trimmed by 6 bases and the J gene end by 5 bases; junction bases not matched to a gene: 5. CDR3 residues: CASRGQGGYQPQHF. The CDR3, as DNA: TGTGCCAGCAGGGGACAGGGAGGATATCAGCCCCAGCATTTT.

The chain combines TRBV7-3 with TRBJ2-3; 12 bases map to TRBD2. This CDR3 is 15 amino acids long. J gave up 6 bases and V 1 base, and 2 bases lay outside the gene matches. Germline loops: CDR1 SGHTA, CDR2 FQGTGA. CDR3 DNA: TGTGCCAGCAGCTTAAAAGGACTAGCGGGGGATACGCAGTATTTT. Its protein product is CASSLKGLAGDTQYF. The full variable domain, in which reference TRBV7-3 and TRBJ2-3 provide the parts outside the CDR3, is GAGVSQTPSNKVTEKGKYVELRCDPISGHTALYWYRQSLGQGPEFLIYFQGTGAADDSGLPNDRFFAVRPEGSVSTLKIQRTERGDSAVYLCASSLKGLAGDTQYFGPGTRLTVL.

The genes are TRBV4-2 and TRBJ2-6, with D hard to call. The V gene's germline CDR1 is LGHNA and CDR2 YNFKEQ. The length of the CDR3 is 16 residues. V lost 0 bases, J lost 0 bases, and 6 bases lay in between. The CDR3 loop reads CASSQESGSGANVLTF. DNA for the CDR3: TGTGCCAGCAGCCAAGAGTCAGGCTCTGGGGCCAACGTCCTGACTTTC.

The CDR3 reads CASASLSGRTDTQYF. Here the CDR3 DNA reads TGTGCCAGCGCTTCATTAAGCGGGAGAACGGATACGCAGTATTTT. The J gene is TRBJ2-3, the V gene TRBV6-1; 8 bases match TRBD2. The germline gives CDR1 MNHNS, CDR2 SASEGT. V trimming: 8 bases; J trimming: 6 bases; junction bases outside the gene matches: 13. The CDR3 has 15 amino acids.

The chain is built from TRBV25-1 and TRBJ2-7; D is possibly TRBD2 (5 bases). From germline, CDR1 is MGHDK and CDR2 SYGVNS. V was pared by 5 bases and J by 6 bases, with 8 bases between. The CDR3 consists of 11 residues. The CDR3 region is CASSRGSEQYF. DNA for the CDR3: TGTGCCAGCAGTCGGGGTTCCGAGCAGTACTTC.

V gene TRBV5-8 combines with J gene TRBJ1-4; a possible D gene is TRBD1 (6 bases). This CDR3 is built from 16 residues. Trimming removed 2 bases at V and 4 bases at J, with 15 bases between. Germline values: CDR1 SGHTS, CDR2 YDEGEE. The CDR3 coding sequence is TGTGCCAGCAGCTTTCACCGACAGGTCCTTAATGAAAAACTGTTTTTT. It yields the protein CASSFHRQVLNEKLFF.

This sequence joins TRBV30 and TRBJ1-5; D is unclear. V was shortened by 0 bases and J by 5 bases, with 8 bases between the two germline ends. The CDR3 is 13 residues long. In germline, CDR1 is GTSNPN, CDR2 SVGIG (reference sequence). The CDR3 DNA sequence: TGTGCCTGGAGTGTAGGGAGCGATCAGCCCCAGCATTTT. Its protein product is CAWSVGSDQPQHF.

The gene calls are TRBV4-3 and TRBJ2-7; a weak D match, TRBD2 (6 bases). The CDR3 contains 14 residues. The V gene lost 4 bases and the J gene lost 5 bases, with 15 bases spanning the gap. CDR1 and CDR2 (germline): LGHNA, YSLEER. CDR3 DNA sequence: TGCGCCAGCAGCCCCCTCCCGGGGGTCGACGAGCAGTACTTC. Translated: CASSPLPGVDEQYF.

This chain links TRBV5-6 with TRBJ2-7; weak D call: TRBD2 (6 bases). The CDR3 length is 15 residues. Trimming cost V 4 bases and J 0 bases, with 14 bases left between them. Germline loops: CDR1 SGHDT, CDR2 YYEEEE. The CDR3 nucleotides are TGTGCCAGCAGCCGCGGGACGGCGAGCTCCTACGAGCAGTACTTC. Amino acids: CASSRGTASSYEQYF. The entire variable domain, with the rest obtained from reference TRBV5-6 and TRBJ2-7, is as follows: DAGVTQSPTHLIKTRGQQVTLRCSPKSGHDTVSWYQQALGQGPQFIFQYYEEEERQRGNFPDRFSGHQFPNYSSELNVNALLLGDSALYLCASSRGTASSYEQYFGPGTRLTVT.

Here the CDR3 reads CASSYRETQYF. For the CDR3, the DNA is TGTGCCAGCAGTTATCGAGAGACCCAGTACTTC. This chain uses TRBV6-6 with TRBJ2-5; the D is unclear. Trimming took off 3 bases at V and 4 bases at J, with 3 bases between the two ends. The CDR3 runs 11 residues. In germline, CDR1 is MNHNY, CDR2 SVGAGI (reference sequence).

The rearrangement uses TRBV18 and TRBJ1-5; 12 bases align to TRBD1. After removal of 5 bases from V and 7 bases from J, the junction contained 3 bases not matched to a gene. This CDR3 is 14 amino acids long. Germline-derived CDR1 and CDR2 are KGHSH and LQKENI. The CDR3 loop reads CASSGTGGWQPQHF. Written as DNA, the CDR3 is TGTGCCAGCTCAGGGACAGGGGGCTGGCAGCCCCAGCATTTT.

The genes are TRBV4-3 and TRBJ1-1, with D possibly matching TRBD1 (6 bases). Trimming took off 0 bases at V and 5 bases at J, with 13 bases between the two ends. Germline V gene lookup returns CDR1 LGHNA and CDR2 YSLEER. The CDR3 contains 15 residues. This chain's CDR3 is CASSQDPRQVTEAFF. The DNA of the CDR3 is TGCGCCAGCAGCCAAGATCCTAGACAGGTGACTGAAGCTTTCTTT.

Worth noting for this clone: Its ends do not fully match the called genes, so a read error is possible. The chain links TRBV2 to TRBJ1-5; D possibly corresponds to TRBD1 (5 bases). The V gene's germline CDR1 is SNHLY and CDR2 FYNNEI. The CDR3 has 15 residues. The CDR3: CASREGAGVNQPQHF. The CDR3 region has the DNA TGTGCCAGCAGAGAAGGGGCGGGGGTCAATCAGCCCCAGCATTTT. The full variable domain, in which reference TRBV2 and TRBJ1-5 provide the parts outside the CDR3, is EPEVTQTPSHQVTQMGQEVILRCVPISNHLYFYWYRQILGQKVEFLVSFYNNEISEKSEIFDDQFSVERPDGSNFTLKIRSTKLEDSAMYFCASREGAGVNQPQHFGDGTRLSIL.

This clone has just one count. V gene TRBV13 combines with J gene TRBJ2-2; 14 nucleotides agree with TRBD2. Unmatched junction bases numbered 3, after V lost 5 bases and J lost 4 bases. This CDR3 comprises 16 residues. Germline V gives CDR1 PRHDT, CDR2 FYEKMQ (reference sequence). The CDR3 region is CASSDGLAGGTGELFF. In DNA form, the CDR3 reads TGTGCCAGCAGCGATGGACTAGCGGGAGGCACCGGGGAGCTGTTTTTT. Filled out from reference TRBV13 and TRBJ2-2, the complete variable domain reads AAGVIQSPRHLIKEKRETATLKCYPIPRHDTVYWYQQGPGQDPQFLISFYEKMQSDKGSIPDRFSAQQFSDYHSELNMSSLELGDSALYFCASSDGLAGGTGELFFGEGSRLTVL.

The V call is TRBV11-2, the J call TRBJ2-1; 8 positions match TRBD2. Germline V CDR1 and CDR2: SGHAT, FQNNGV. V shed 1 base, J shed 7 bases, and the junction held 6 bases outside the gene matches. The length of the CDR3 is 15 residues. The CDR3 is CASSLGAGAGNEQFF. DNA for the CDR3: TGTGCCAGCAGCTTAGGAGCGGGAGCAGGGAATGAGCAGTTCTTC.

V usage is TRBV25-1 and J usage is TRBJ2-5, with 7 bases fitting TRBD2. This CDR3 is 16 amino acids long. The junction had 7 bases not matched to a gene; V was cut back by 1 base and J by 2 bases. The germline CDR1 and CDR2 sequences are MGHDK and SYGVNS. CDR3 nucleotides: TGTGCCAGCAGTGAATTTGGGTTCGGGGGGCAAGAGACCCAGTACTTC. Translating it yields CASSEFGFGGQETQYF.

This clone was seen a few times. The J gene is TRBJ2-7, the V gene TRBV4-1; 8 nucleotides line up with TRBD2. The CDR3 extends over 16 amino acids. Losses at the gene ends were 0 bases for V and 5 bases for J; bases not matched to a gene: 9. CDR1 and CDR2 (germline): MGHRA, YSYEKL. CDR3 region: CASSQDWLGGRNEQYF. In DNA form, the CDR3 reads TGCGCCAGCAGCCAAGATTGGTTGGGCGGGAGGAACGAGCAGTACTTC.